The 23 T cell receptor beta chains reported below all come from one sample, sequenced in a study of T cells in women clearing cervical HPV infection. Produced via immunoSEQ multiplex PCR; TCRdb's table is partial and in-frame only. Its clone listing holds about 36,000 clones. Material: blood buffy coat. Receptors were obtained from a woman between 18 and 70 years old with a cervical HPV16 infection that either progressed to CIN3+ or cleared (not recorded which).

Worth noting for this clone: Coverage ceases 3 residues before the CDR3 finishes, and the germline J gene fills in the end. The chain links TRBV6-1 to TRBJ2-2, with 12 bases fitting TRBD2. V lost 3 bases, J lost 6 bases, and 5 bases stayed unmatched. Germline CDR1 MNHNS, CDR2 SASEGT. The length of the CDR3 is 16 residues. The chain's CDR3 is CASSDQPSGGAGELFF. The CDR3 DNA, read in part, is TGTGCCAGCAGTGATCAACCTAGCGGGGGGGCCGGGGAG.

A note on this clone: The CDR3 end falls 3 residues outside the read, so it is completed with the germline J gene. The chain carries TRBV5-4 and TRBJ2-7; no reliable D call. The V end was cut by 4 bases, the J end by 6 bases, with 14 bases between. CDR1 and CDR2 (germline): SGHNT, YYREEE (reference sequence). The CDR3 spans 13 residues. The CDR3 reads CASSPEGGREQYF. CDR3 DNA (partial): TGTGCCAGCAGCCCCGAAGGTGGGCGCGAG. Filled out from reference TRBV5-4 and TRBJ2-7, the complete variable domain reads ETGVTQSPTHLIKTRGQQVTLRCSSQSGHNTVSWYQQALGQGPQFIFQYYREEENGRGNFPPRFSGLQFPNYSSELNVNALELDDSALYLCASSPEGGREQYFGPGTRLTVT.

Comment on this clone: The sequence runs out 3 residues before the end of the CDR3; the remainder is reconstructed from the germline J gene. The chain joins TRBV30 to TRBJ2-3; perhaps D is TRBD1 or TRBD2 (5 bases each). CDR1 and CDR2 from the germline V gene are GTSNPN and SVGIG (reference sequence). The CDR3 sequence is 15 residues long. The CDR3 loop is CAWSPFSGSNQPQYF. CDR3 DNA (partial): TGTGCCTGGAGTCCTTTTTCAGGGAGCAATCAGCCG.

Incomplete CDR3 DNA: TGTGCCAGCTCTATTGGACAGGCCGCACCT. Translating it yields CASSIGQAAP. The CDR3 reads in full as CASSIGQAAPQYF. This chain joins TRBV18 and TRBJ2-4, with 7 bases lining up with TRBD1. The read ends 3 residues before the CDR3 terminus; that terminus is restored from the germline J gene. From germline, CDR1 is KGHSH and CDR2 LQKENI. The CDR3 loop spans 13 amino acids. The full variable domain, completed using reference TRBV18 and TRBJ2-4, is NAGVMQNPRHLVRRRGQEARLRCSPMKGHSHVYWYRQLPEEGLKFMVYLQKENIIDESGMPKERFSAEFPKEGPSILRIQQVVRGDSAAYFCASSIGQAAPQYFGAGTRLSVL.

As for this clone: The sequenced fragment ends 3 residues before the CDR3 boundary, so the rest is inferred from the germline J gene. The chain employs TRBV20-1 and TRBJ2-3, with 8 bases that match TRBD1. CDR3 length equals 15 residues. Germline lookup yields CDR1 DFQATT and CDR2 SNEGSKA (reference sequence). CDR3 DNA, as far as it was read: TGCAGTGCTACCCCCGGACAGGGCTTCAATCAGCCG. Translated: CSATPGQGFNQP. The CDR3 in its entirety is CSATPGQGFNQPQYF.

Comment on this clone: Coverage ceases 3 residues before the CDR3 finishes, and the germline J gene fills in the end. This sequence joins TRBV14 and TRBJ1-2, with D unclear. V lost 4 bases and J 3 bases, leaving 9 bases between the germline ends. The CDR3 contains 13 residues. CDR1 SGHDN and CDR2 FVKESK come from the germline V gene. The covered CDR3 bases are TGTGCCAGCAGCCTTGGCCCTTACTATGGC. Residues: CASSLGPYYG. The whole CDR3 sequence is CASSLGPYYGYTF.

Concerning this clone: The read ends 3 residues early relative to the CDR3; the germline J gene fills the gap. The chain joins TRBV18 to TRBJ1-1; D not resolved. The CDR3 runs 13 residues. Germline V gene sequence: CDR1 KGHSH, CDR2 LQKENI. The V end was cut by 1 base, the J end by 4 bases, with 7 bases between. The sequenced part of the CDR3 DNA is TGTGCCAGCTCACCACAACAGCTCACTGAA. This gives the protein CASSPQQLTE. In full, the CDR3 reads CASSPQQLTEAFF.

On this clone itself: The read terminates 3 residues before the CDR3 end, so the remaining end is supplied by the germline J gene. This chain links TRBV20-1 with TRBJ2-7; the D gene is possibly TRBD2 (6 bases). CDR3 length: 12 residues. Germline CDR1 reads DFQATT; CDR2 reads SNEGSKA (reference sequence). V was cut by 0 bases and J by 3 bases, with 6 bases left in between. CDR3 amino acids: CSAREGGYEQYF. The CDR3 bases that were read are TGCAGTGCTAGAGAGGGGGGCTACGAG.

Comments on this clone: The sequence runs out 3 residues before the end of the CDR3; the remainder is reconstructed from the germline J gene. This chain links TRBV9 with TRBJ2-2, with a possible D match to TRBD1 (5 bases). V gave up 0 bases and J gave up 4 bases, with 10 bases separating them. The CDR3 has 15 residues. The V gene's germline CDR1 is SGDLS and CDR2 YYNGEE. The CDR3 region is CASSVGTLRTGELFF. Incomplete CDR3 DNA: TGTGCCAGCAGCGTAGGGACATTGCGCACCGGGGAG.

A note on this clone: The CDR3 end is not reached by the read, which stops 3 residues before it; the germline J gene fills it in. The chain recombines TRBV25-1 with TRBJ1-5; tentatively, D is TRBD1 (6 bases). Germline CDR1 and CDR2: MGHDK and SYGVNS. V lost 4 bases, J lost 2 bases, and 27 bases lay in between. This CDR3 is 20 amino acids long. This CDR3 is CASSGAPLTGPGVGNQPQHF. CDR3 DNA, as far as it was read: TGTGCCAGCAGTGGGGCTCCCTTGACAGGTCCCGGGGTGGGCAATCAGCCC.

To note about this clone: The CDR3 goes on 3 residues after the read ends, and that part is filled in from the germline J gene. This rearrangement joins TRBV5-1 to TRBJ2-5; 9 bases agree with TRBD1. The V segment lost 0 bases and the J segment 5 bases; nucleotides outside the gene matches: 2. There are 14 residues in the CDR3. CDR1 and CDR2 (germline): SGHRS, YFSETQ. The CDR3: CASSLGTGVETQYF. The CDR3 bases that were read are TGCGCCAGCAGCTTGGGGACAGGGGTTGAGACC.

Concerning this clone: The read ends 3 residues before the CDR3 terminus; that terminus is restored from the germline J gene. The chain employs TRBV30 and TRBJ2-7; no firm D call. V was shortened by 0 bases and J by 3 bases, with 9 bases between the two germline ends. CDR3 size: 13 residues. Germline V CDR1 and CDR2: GTSNPN, SVGIG (reference sequence). This CDR3 is CAWSVGEVYEQYF. The CDR3 bases that were read are TGTGCCTGGAGTGTAGGTGAGGTCTACGAG.

With respect to this clone: The read ends 3 residues before the CDR3 terminus; that terminus is restored from the germline J gene. The V call is TRBV10-3, the J call TRBJ2-1; no reliable D call. CDR3 length equals 17 residues. The ends were cut back, 0 bases at V and 5 bases at J, with 17 bases in the middle. From germline, CDR1 is ENHRY and CDR2 SYGVKD. CDR3 region: CAISESDKGPTNNEQFF. The sequenced CDR3 bases are TGTGCCATCAGTGAGTCCGACAAGGGTCCTACCAACAATGAG.

As to this clone: The observed sequence ends 3 residues before the CDR3 terminus, with the missing tail filled in from the germline J gene. This rearrangement joins TRBV29-1 to TRBJ2-1; 12 nucleotides line up with TRBD2. This CDR3 contains 14 residues. From germline, CDR1 is SQVTM and CDR2 ANQGSEA. V was clipped by 7 bases and J by 6 bases; unmatched bases: 7. Here the CDR3 reads CSGRLAGEINEQFF. The covered CDR3 bases are TGCAGCGGTCGACTAGCGGGAGAAATCAATGAG.

In regard to this clone: The read falls 3 residues short of the CDR3 end, and the missing part is taken from the germline J gene. This sample also contains other DNA sequences that code for the same CDR3. The chain uses TRBV18 and TRBJ1-3; 9 nucleotides align to TRBD1. The germline V gene encodes CDR1 KGHSH and CDR2 LQKENI. The ends lost 3 bases at V and 4 bases at J; junction bases unmatched: 4. The CDR3 runs 15 residues. CDR3 DNA (partial): TGTGCCAGCTCACCGTACAGGGGGCCCGGAAACACC. Translation: CASSPYRGPGNT. The whole CDR3 is CASSPYRGPGNTIYF.

As regards this clone: From the germline J gene comes the end of the CDR3, since the read stops 3 residues before it. This sequence joins TRBV6-2 or TRBV6-3 and TRBJ2-1, with 7 bases identical to TRBD1. The CDR3 sequence is 15 residues long. Trimming cost V 7 bases and J 4 bases; bases outside gene matches: 10. Germline assignment: CDR1 MNHEY and CDR2 SVGEGT. CDR3 bases read: TGTGCCAGCACACTCACAGGGACAGATTACAATGAG. It specifies CASTLTGTDYNE. The full CDR3 sequence reads CASTLTGTDYNEQFF.

CDR3 protein: CSATFGLAGVGNEQFF. CDR3 DNA (partial): TGCAGTGCTACCTTCGGTCTAGCGGGAGTGGGAAATGAG. The rearrangement joins TRBV20-1 to TRBJ2-1; 10 bases line up with TRBD2. The read gets to within 3 residues of the CDR3 end, and the germline J gene fills in the rest. The junction had 13 bases not matched to a gene; V was cut back by 4 bases and J by 7 bases. CDR1 is DFQATT and CDR2 is SNEGSKA in the germline V gene (reference sequence). The CDR3 has 16 amino acids.

Notes on this clone: The sequenced fragment ends 3 residues before the CDR3 boundary, so the rest is inferred from the germline J gene. J is TRBJ1-6 and V is TRBV19, with TRBD1 matching over 12 bases. Per germline, CDR1 LNHDA and CDR2 SQIVND (reference sequence). This CDR3 contains 19 residues. Trimming cost V 7 bases and J 10 bases; bases outside gene matches: 20. CDR3: CASILFTTGTGGPGSPLHF. The sequenced CDR3 bases are TGTGCCAGTATTTTATTTACGACCGGGACAGGGGGCCCCGGGTCACCC.

Comment on this clone: The sequence runs out 3 residues before the end of the CDR3; the remainder is reconstructed from the germline J gene. The chain uses TRBV7-2 and TRBJ2-3; perhaps TRBD2 as D (6 bases). This CDR3 contains 14 residues. Germline V CDR1 and CDR2: SGHTA, FQGNSA. CDR3 bases read: TGTGCCAGCAGCTTAGGTCCCCTAGGGGAGGCG. The encoded protein is CASSLGPLGEA. The full CDR3 is CASSLGPLGEAQYF.

In the case of this clone: The sequence runs out 3 residues before the end of the CDR3; the remainder is reconstructed from the germline J gene. The chain links TRBV12-3 or TRBV12-4 to TRBJ2-5; D is possibly TRBD2 (6 bases). The CDR3 extends over 15 amino acids. The germline V and J ends were trimmed by 1 base and 4 bases, with 13 bases remaining between them. The covered CDR3 bases are TGTGCCAGCAGTTTAGAGTCAGGGAGGTCAGAGACC. It translates to CASSLESGRSET. The full CDR3 protein reads CASSLESGRSETQYF.

On this clone itself: The CDR3 extends 3 residues past the end of the read, so its final part is completed from the germline J gene. The genes are TRBV6-2 or TRBV6-3 and TRBJ2-2; tentatively, D is TRBD1 (6 bases). From germline, CDR1 is MNHEY and CDR2 SVGEGT. Between the trimmed V and J ends, which lost 7 bases and 2 bases, there was a span of 14 bases. The CDR3 runs 15 residues. CDR3 bases read: TGTGCCAGCAAAAACAGGGCAGTCAACACCGGGGAG. This encodes CASKNRAVNTGE. The CDR3 in its entirety is CASKNRAVNTGELFF.

With regard to this clone: Read data end 3 residues before the CDR3 end; the end is taken from the germline J gene. This chain connects TRBV5-6 to TRBJ1-5; 8 positions agree with TRBD1. The CDR3 consists of 15 residues. Germline CDR1 SGHDT, CDR2 YYEEEE. V lost 1 base to trimming and J lost 4 bases; unmatched junction nucleotides: 4. CDR3 residues: CASSLSYRGNQPQHF. Partial CDR3 DNA: TGTGCCAGCAGCTTGTCTTACAGGGGGAATCAGCCC.

Note on this clone: The read gets to within 3 residues of the CDR3 end, and the germline J gene fills in the rest. The chain joins TRBV20-1 to TRBJ1-2; 10 bases fit TRBD1. Germline V lookup: CDR1 DFQATT, CDR2 SNEGSKA (reference sequence). This CDR3 contains 14 residues. CDR3: CSASVRQGARGYTF. The sequenced CDR3 bases are TGCAGTGCTAGCGTAAGACAGGGGGCTAGGGGC.